This T cell receptor beta chain was obtained from a study of CD8+ T cells in alopecia areata. V lost 2 bases to trimming and J lost 1 base; unmatched junction nucleotides: 11. The CDR3 sequence is 18 residues long. Germline values: CDR1 SQVTM, CDR2 ANQGSEA. In this sample, this clone turned up a few times. The antigen is not known. Findings and limits, study-wide: Because one nonresponder was included, the link of baseline CD8+ expansion to response is considered uncertain.

As for treatment: oral pan-JAK inhibitor, 5-10 mg twice daily. Sorting of CD4+ and CD8+ T cells was performed on PBMCs. cDNA reverse transcribed from extracted RNA served as the sequencing template. Generated by immunoSEQ multiplex PCR, the TCRdb table keeps only in-frame clones and is missing some. The sample holds roughly 73,000 clones, around 30% seen once. The chain combines TRBV29-1 with TRBJ1-5; 10 bases match TRBD1. This clonotype was sampled from a human donor with alopecia areata. Sequencing used CD8+ T cells sorted from blood, obtained at week 4, from a patient treated with tofacitinib. The CDR3 DNA reads TGCAGCGTTGAACCTAAGGTCGGGACAGGGGAGAGCAATCAGCCCCAGCATTTT. Protein: CSVEPKVGTGESNQPQHF.